This T cell receptor beta chain came from a study of identical twins. General study points: Partly confounded zero-insertion analyses could result from invariant MAIT and iNKT cells.

There are 14 residues in the CDR3. Germline V CDR1 and CDR2: MNHEY, SVGAGI. V shed 4 bases and J 6 bases; nucleotides not matched to a gene: 8. For this clonotype: Its target is not known.

TCRdb redid the calling of the 5' RACE reads with MiXCR, one entry per CDR3 protein. The data show approximately 350,000 distinct CDR3 sequences, roughly an eighth seen once. The sample also formed part of further work on yellow fever vaccine responses in identical twins.

The clonotype originates from a woman between 18 and 29 years old in good health. The J gene is TRBJ1-2, the V gene TRBV6-5, with 7 positions matching TRBD1. The sequencing input was CD8+ T cells sorted from blood. CDR3 DNA: TGTGCCAGCAGTTCCGGAACAGGGGTCCATGGCTACACCTTC. Its translation is CASSSGTGVHGYTF.